This T cell receptor (beta chain) was observed in a study of T-cell memory formation after mild COVID-19. Employing constant-segment primers, 5'RACE generated TCR alpha and TCR beta cDNA libraries bearing sample barcodes and UMIs. TCRdb fed the 5' RACE reads into MiXCR, producing one record per CDR3 protein. Of around 220,000 distinct CDR3 sequences in the sample, about a sixth are singletons; the top ten hold 3.5%. This clonotype showed up just a few times. Its antigen is undetermined. Notes on the study in general: Later expanders leaned CD4+, whereas clones that contracted between day 15 and 85 were balanced CD4/CD8. Those CD4+ clones that contracted were mainly in CM and EM (CD8+ ones in EMRA).

From germline, CDR1 is DFQATT and CDR2 SNEGSKA (reference sequence). Trimming pared 3 bases from V and 0 bases from J, leaving 9 bases between. The CDR3 loop spans 14 amino acids. Material for sequencing was PBMCs or a T cell subset sorted from them (not recorded which). The clonotype comes from a man between 18 and 35 years old who had mild COVID-19 (a few samples of this study predate the infection). Cell type and time point are not known. J is TRBJ1-5 and V is TRBV20-1; no clear D gene. The CDR3 coding sequence is TGCAGTGCTAGTTATAGTTATAGCAATCAGCCCCAGCATTTT. Protein product: CSASYSYSNQPQHF.